Below, 32 T cell receptor beta chains from the same sample are listed, as sequenced in a study of monozygotic twins with inflammatory bowel disease. TCRdb re-called the 5' RACE reads and gives one entry per CDR3 protein, without DNA. This table holds 150,000 to 200,000 distinct CDR3 sequences. The specimen sequenced was blood. These receptors were taken from a human donor with ulcerative colitis or Crohn's disease, or a healthy co-twin of an affected twin (not recorded which).

Judged by frequency, this clonotype is large. J is TRBJ1-6 and V is TRBV7-8; TCRdb lists TRBD1, though no DNA is available to test this call. The CDR3 totals 17 residues. CDR1 is SGHVS and CDR2 is FQNEAQ in the germline V gene. CDR3 sequence: CASSLAFSGGLNSPLHF.

The chain combines TRBV3-1 with TRBJ1-2; TCRdb outputs TRBD1, but without DNA this stays unchecked. CDR1 is LGHDT, CDR2 YNNKEL, per germline (reference sequence). The CDR3 contains 15 residues. CDR3: CASSQGGGEPYGYTF.

The chain joins TRBV12-3 or TRBV12-4 to TRBJ2-7. CDR3 length: 11 amino acids. The CDR3: CASSLGGEQYF.

The chain joins TRBV28 to TRBJ2-7; TCRdb designates TRBD1, a call that cannot be tested without DNA. CDR3 size: 15 residues. CDR1 and CDR2 from the germline V gene are MDHEN and SYDVKM. CDR3 loop: CASSQPGTGSYEQYF. The full variable domain, rest sourced from reference TRBV28 and TRBJ2-7, is DVKVTQSSRYLVKRTGEKVFLECVQDMDHENMFWYRQDPGLGLRLIYFSYDVKMKEKGDIPEGYSVSREKKERFSLILESASTNQTSMYLCASSQPGTGSYEQYFGPGTRLTVT.

J is TRBJ2-4 and V is TRBV5-4; TCRdb picks TRBD1, but there is no DNA to check that call. The germline CDR1 and CDR2 sequences are SGHNT and YYREEE (reference sequence). The CDR3 runs 13 residues. The CDR3 reads CASSLTGGNIQYF.

The rearrangement uses TRBV20-1 and TRBJ1-6. This CDR3 is 15 amino acids long. Germline V lookup: CDR1 DFQATT, CDR2 SNEGSKA (reference sequence). The CDR3 reads CSVEEGPTGNSPLHF.

The chain employs TRBV6-2 or TRBV6-3 and TRBJ2-7; there is no DNA to check the TCRdb D call of TRBD1. This CDR3 spans 14 amino acids. CDR1 and CDR2 from the germline V gene are MNHEY and SVGEGT. CDR3 loop: CASSYGQVNYEQYF.

The chain carries TRBV7-7 and TRBJ2-3; TCRdb lists TRBD1, though no DNA is available to test this call. CDR3 length: 15 residues. Germline loops: CDR1 SSHAT, CDR2 FNYEAQ (reference sequence). CDR3 sequence reads: CASSLGSGTTDTQYF.

J is TRBJ1-2 and V is TRBV19. The CDR3 spans 14 residues. In germline, CDR1 is LNHDA, CDR2 SQIVND (reference sequence). The CDR3: CASSMSGFKSGYTF.

This sequence joins TRBV18 and TRBJ1-1; TCRdb reports TRBD1, a call that lacks DNA to check it against. The CDR3 spans 14 residues. Germline lookup yields CDR1 KGHSH and CDR2 LQKENI. The CDR3 region is CASSRTGPNTEAFF.

The rearrangement joins TRBV5-6 to TRBJ1-2; TCRdb lists TRBD1, though no DNA is available to test this call. The V gene's germline CDR1 is SGHDT and CDR2 YYEEEE. The CDR3 consists of 15 residues. CDR3 sequence: CASSPSAGQLYGYTF.

The V call is TRBV24-1, the J call TRBJ2-7. Germline V gene data show CDR1 as KGHDR and CDR2 as SFDVKD. CDR3 length equals 14 residues. This CDR3 is CATSQARNSYEQYF.

The chain carries TRBV9 and TRBJ1-2. CDR1 is SGDLS and CDR2 is YYNGEE in the germline V gene. The CDR3 spans 14 residues. The CDR3 region is CASSAPGRVGGYTF.

This CDR3 reads CSARGQGNYGYTF. J is TRBJ1-2 and V is TRBV20-1; TCRdb picks TRBD1, but there is no DNA to check that call. Germline V gives CDR1 DFQATT, CDR2 SNEGSKA (reference sequence). The CDR3 covers 13 residues.

The CDR3 reads CASSQDLAPTDTQYF. The rearrangement uses TRBV4-3 and TRBJ2-3. Germline lookup yields CDR1 LGHNA and CDR2 YSLEER. The length of the CDR3 is 15 residues.

The chain uses TRBV5-1 and TRBJ1-1; with no DNA, the TCRdb D assignment of TRBD1 cannot be verified. This CDR3 has 16 residues. CDR1 SGHRS and CDR2 YFSETQ come from the germline V gene. This CDR3 reads CASSPPGQGPNTEAFF.

The chain couples TRBV5-1 to TRBJ2-1. CDR3 length: 15 residues. Germline assignment: CDR1 SGHRS and CDR2 YFSETQ. The CDR3 protein is CASSLSGRSYNEQFF.

The CDR3: CATSDSGANTEAFF. The chain couples TRBV24-1 to TRBJ1-1. Germline V lookup: CDR1 KGHDR, CDR2 SFDVKD. This CDR3 has 14 residues.

The V gene is TRBV27, the J gene TRBJ1-1; TCRdb designates TRBD1, a call that cannot be tested without DNA. The CDR3 spans 11 residues. Per germline, CDR1 MNHEY and CDR2 SMNVEV (reference sequence). The CDR3: CASGQLSLAFF.

The J gene is TRBJ1-2, the V gene TRBV20-1. Germline CDR1 and CDR2: DFQATT and SNEGSKA (reference sequence). The CDR3 consists of 13 residues. The CDR3 reads CSARDGSIYGYTF.

V gene TRBV3-1 combines with J gene TRBJ2-7; TCRdb's D call, TRBD2, is unchecked because there is no DNA. CDR1 is LGHDT and CDR2 is YNNKEL in the germline V gene (reference sequence). This CDR3 contains 13 residues. CDR3 sequence: CASSQGGDQEQYF.

V and J are TRBV6-5 and TRBJ1-5; without DNA, the TCRdb call of TRBD1 cannot be checked. CDR1 MNHEY and CDR2 SVGAGI come from the germline V gene. This CDR3 comprises 16 residues. The CDR3 is CASSHRDVGGNQPQHF.

The chain employs TRBV5-1 and TRBJ2-5; TCRdb indicates TRBD1, and absent DNA this call remains unverified. The CDR3 loop spans 13 amino acids. Germline CDR1 is SGHRS and CDR2 is YFSETQ. The CDR3 region is CASSSTGLETQYF. The whole variable domain, remainder taken from reference TRBV5-1 and TRBJ2-5, is KAGVTQTPRYLIKTRGQQVTLSCSPISGHRSVSWYQQTPGQGLQFLFEYFSETQRNKGNFPGRFSGRQFSNSRSEMNVSTLELGDSALYLCASSSTGLETQYFGPGTRLLVL.

V gene TRBV7-9 combines with J gene TRBJ2-7; the TCRdb D gene call, TRBD1, has no DNA to confirm it. Germline loops: CDR1 SEHNR, CDR2 FQNEAQ (reference sequence). This CDR3 spans 15 amino acids. CDR3 protein: CASSLVPGGTYEQYF.

This chain links TRBV28 with TRBJ2-1; TCRdb's assignment of TRBD1 cannot be checked, as there is no DNA. The CDR3 is 15 amino acids. Germline CDR1 MDHEN, CDR2 SYDVKM. The CDR3 reads CASSFKRDRGNEQFF. The full variable domain, completed using reference TRBV28 and TRBJ2-1, is DVKVTQSSRYLVKRTGEKVFLECVQDMDHENMFWYRQDPGLGLRLIYFSYDVKMKEKGDIPEGYSVSREKKERFSLILESASTNQTSMYLCASSFKRDRGNEQFFGPGTRLTVL.

V usage is TRBV19 and J usage is TRBJ2-7; absent DNA, TCRdb's TRBD1 call cannot be checked. This CDR3 spans 15 amino acids. Germline V gene sequence: CDR1 LNHDA, CDR2 SQIVND (reference sequence). CDR3 residues: CASSMGAQGAYEQYF.

The rearrangement uses TRBV9 and TRBJ2-3; TCRdb's D call, TRBD2, is unchecked because there is no DNA. The CDR3 length is 15 residues. CDR1 SGDLS and CDR2 YYNGEE come from the germline V gene. This CDR3 reads CASSVAAGSTDTQYF.

The chain links TRBV5-1 to TRBJ1-2. The CDR3 loop spans 15 amino acids. The V gene's germline CDR1 is SGHRS and CDR2 YFSETQ. The CDR3: CASSAEGTILYGYTF.

V gene TRBV5-4 combines with J gene TRBJ2-5; the TCRdb D gene call, TRBD1, has no DNA to confirm it. The CDR3 runs 15 residues. The germline CDR1 and CDR2 sequences are SGHNT and YYREEE (reference sequence). The CDR3: CASRDAGGVRETQYF.

The chain uses TRBV5-4 and TRBJ2-1; TCRdb gives TRBD1 as the D gene, but with no DNA this cannot be confirmed. The CDR3 extends over 14 amino acids. The germline V gene encodes CDR1 SGHNT and CDR2 YYREEE (reference sequence). CDR3 amino acids: CASMERRWGNEQFF.

The chain recombines TRBV19 with TRBJ2-2; TCRdb gives TRBD1 as the D gene, but with no DNA this cannot be confirmed. The CDR3 length is 15 residues. Looked up from germline, CDR1 is LNHDA and CDR2 is SQIVND (reference sequence). CDR3 sequence reads: CASLRDRGLTGELFF.

The chain is built from TRBV20-1 and TRBJ2-1; TCRdb calls TRBD1, which cannot be checked without DNA. CDR1 and CDR2 (germline): DFQATT, SNEGSKA (reference sequence). CDR3 length equals 15 residues. This chain's CDR3 is CSARAGTGGGNEQFF.